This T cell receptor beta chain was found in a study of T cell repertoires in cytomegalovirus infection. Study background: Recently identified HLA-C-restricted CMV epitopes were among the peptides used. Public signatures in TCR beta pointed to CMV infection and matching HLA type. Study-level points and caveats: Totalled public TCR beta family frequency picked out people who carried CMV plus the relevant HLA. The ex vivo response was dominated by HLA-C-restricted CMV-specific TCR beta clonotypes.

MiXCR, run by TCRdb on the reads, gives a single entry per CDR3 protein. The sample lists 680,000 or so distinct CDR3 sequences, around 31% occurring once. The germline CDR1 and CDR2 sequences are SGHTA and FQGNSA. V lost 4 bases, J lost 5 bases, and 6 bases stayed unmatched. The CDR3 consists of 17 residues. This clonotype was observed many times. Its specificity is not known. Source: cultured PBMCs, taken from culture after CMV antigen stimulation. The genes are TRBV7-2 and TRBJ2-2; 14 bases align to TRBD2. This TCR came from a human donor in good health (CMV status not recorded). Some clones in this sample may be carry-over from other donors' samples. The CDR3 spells CASSSQGLAGATGELFF. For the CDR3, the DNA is TGTGCCAGCAGCTCGCAGGGACTAGCGGGAGCAACCGGGGAGCTGTTTTTT.